This T cell receptor (beta chain) was obtained from a study of identical twins. TCRdb analysed the 5' RACE reads with MiXCR anew, one entry per CDR3 protein. The table has just under 650,000 distinct CDR3 sequences, under 8.5% seen once. This clonotype was counted at least ten times. Antigen: not known. Study outcomes and limitations: Beta out-of-frame sequences showed weaker excess sharing between twins.

These same data were also listed under a study on yellow fever vaccine responses in identical twins. That work adds: Reported findings indicate that twins' vaccine T cell responses seemed partially convergent, partially personalized.

The sequencing sample was made of PBMCs. The source of this sequence is a woman under 30 in good health.

The CDR3 here is CASSLGPGEQYV. CDR3 sequence (DNA): TGTGCCAGCAGTTTAGGTCCCGGGGAGCAGTACGTC. V is TRBV12-3 or TRBV12-4 and J is TRBJ2-7; D unresolved. V lost 1 base and J lost 7, with 8 bases in between. CDR3 size: 12 residues.